This T cell receptor (beta chain) was identified in a study of vaccination and CD4 T cells after COVID-19. The wider study: The convalescents, six males and four females, included two who were Hispanic. From HCoV-229E, HCoV-OC43, HCoV-NL63 and SARS-CoV-2, overlapping spike peptides were used to stimulate the cells.

There are 13 residues in the CDR3. V gave up 4 bases and J gave up 4 bases; unmatched junction bases: 3. Germline V gene data show CDR1 as DFQATT and CDR2 as SNEGSKA (reference sequence). The Oncomine TCR Beta short-read assay generated sequence data from the DNA of cultured CD4+ T cells. One entry per CDR3 protein, called by TCRdb with MiXCR from the PCR reads. In the table there are approximately 20,000 distinct CDR3 sequences, just over 60% of which are singletons. This clonotype was seen a few times. Its antigen is still unknown. The treatment is: approximately 9-day PBMC culture with coronavirus spike peptide pools or control peptides (ViraFEST assay).

The sequencing sample was made of CD4+ T cells from blood, cultured in vitro. The chain links TRBV20-1 to TRBJ1-5; 8 bases fit TRBD1. This clonotype originated in a human donor who had recovered from COVID-19. DNA for the CDR3: TGCAGTGCTACAGGGGGCGATAATCAGCCCCAGCATTTT. This gives the protein CSATGGDNQPQHF.